Reported below is one T cell receptor (beta chain). Germline CDR1 is SGHTA and CDR2 is FQGTGA. The length of the CDR3 is 14 residues. The V gene end was trimmed by 0 bases and the J gene end by 4 bases; junction bases not matched to a gene: 1. These data originate in a study of blood T cell repertoires in COVID-19. Study-wide background: Material from acute and convalescent COVID-19 was sourced from the United States, Italy and Spain.

Sequenced by immunoSEQ multiplex PCR; TCRdb stores in-frame clones only, minus some. Of about 160,000 clones in the sample, roughly 84% were seen once. J is TRBJ2-5 and V is TRBV7-3, with 8 bases lining up with TRBD1. Sequencing input: peripheral blood. The receptor was isolated from a man between 65 and 80 years old with acute or convalescent COVID-19. CDR3 region: CASSLTGQGETQYF. CDR3 DNA sequence: TGTGCCAGCAGCTTAACCGGACAGGGAGAGACCCAGTACTTC. Together with reference TRBV7-3 and TRBJ2-5, the CDR3 gives the full variable domain: GAGVSQTPSNKVTEKGKYVELRCDPISGHTALYWYRQSLGQGPEFLIYFQGTGAADDSGLPNDRFFAVRPEGSVSTLKIQRTERGDSAVYLCASSLTGQGETQYFGPGTRLLVL.